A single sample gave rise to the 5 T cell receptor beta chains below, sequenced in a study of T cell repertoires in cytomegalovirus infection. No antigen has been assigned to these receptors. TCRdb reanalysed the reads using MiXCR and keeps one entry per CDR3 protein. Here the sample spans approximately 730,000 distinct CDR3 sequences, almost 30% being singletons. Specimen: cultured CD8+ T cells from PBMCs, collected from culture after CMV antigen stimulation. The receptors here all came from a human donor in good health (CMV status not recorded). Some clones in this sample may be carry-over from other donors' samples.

Here the CDR3 reads CATSRGLTVPGEKLFF. CDR3 in DNA: TGTGCCACCAGCAGAGGATTGACAGTACCGGGGGAAAAACTGTTTTTT. The rearrangement links TRBV15 to TRBJ1-4, with D possibly TRBD1 on 5 matching bases. Trimming shortened V by 1 base and J by 8 bases, and 17 bases separated the two germline ends. The CDR3 is made up of 16 amino acids. From germline, CDR1 is LNHNV and CDR2 YYDKDF (reference sequence).

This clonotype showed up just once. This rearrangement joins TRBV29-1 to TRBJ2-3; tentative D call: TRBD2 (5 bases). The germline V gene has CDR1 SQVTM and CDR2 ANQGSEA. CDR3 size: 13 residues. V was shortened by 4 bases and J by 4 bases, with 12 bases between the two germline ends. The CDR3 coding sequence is TGCAGCGTTGTGAAATTGGGAGCAGATACGCAGTATTTT. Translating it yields CSVVKLGADTQYF.

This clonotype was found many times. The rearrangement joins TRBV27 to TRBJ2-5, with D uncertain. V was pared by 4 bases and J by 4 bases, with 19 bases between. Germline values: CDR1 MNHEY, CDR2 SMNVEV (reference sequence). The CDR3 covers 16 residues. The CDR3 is CASSSVNERPRETQYF. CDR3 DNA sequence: TGTGCCAGCAGTTCCGTGAACGAGCGACCCCGAGAGACCCAGTACTTC.

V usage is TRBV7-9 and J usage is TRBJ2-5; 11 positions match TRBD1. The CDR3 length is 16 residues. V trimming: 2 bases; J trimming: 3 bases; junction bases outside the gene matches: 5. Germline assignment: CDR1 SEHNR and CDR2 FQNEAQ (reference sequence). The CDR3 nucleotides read TGTGCCAGCAGCTTAATTTGGACAGGGGGCGAAGAGACCCAGTACTTC. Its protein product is CASSLIWTGGEETQYF.

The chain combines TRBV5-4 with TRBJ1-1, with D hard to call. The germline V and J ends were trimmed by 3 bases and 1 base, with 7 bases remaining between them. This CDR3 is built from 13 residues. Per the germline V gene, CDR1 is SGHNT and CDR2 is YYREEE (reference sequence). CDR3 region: CASSWGKNTEAFF. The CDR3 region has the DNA TGTGCCAGCAGCTGGGGAAAGAACACTGAAGCTTTCTTT.